These T cell receptor beta chains were read from a single sample in a study of cytotoxic CD8 clonotypes in ibrutinib-treated CLL. The protocol was immunoSEQ multiplex PCR, while the TCRdb copy is restricted to in-frame clones and leaves out a portion. The repertoire holds 50,000 or so clones, roughly 85% seen once, with around 20% in the top ten. The sequencing used PBMCs, collected after 24 months of ibrutinib treatment. The source of these receptors is a human donor with chronic lymphocytic leukemia. The CDR3 runs from the conserved cysteine through the conserved F or W. The D gene is left open where the match is weak. Part of the rows lack a size; the others show once, few, many or a class for expanded clones.

V gene: TRBV4-3; clone size: once; D gene: TRBD2; J gene: TRBJ2-1; CDR3 DNA: TGCGCCAGCAGCCAGGAGACTAGCGGGGCGTTCTATGAGCAGTTCTTC; CDR3 protein: CASSQETSGAFYEQFF
V gene: TRBV11-3; clone size: .; D gene: TRBD2; J gene: TRBJ2-7; CDR3 DNA: TGTGCCAGCAGCGGAGCGGGAGCATATCCCTACGAGCAGTACTTC; CDR3 protein: CASSGAGAYPYEQYF
V gene: TRBV19; clone size: few; D gene: .; J gene: TRBJ1-2; CDR3 DNA: TGTGCCAGTAGTGTAGACAGAAACTATGGCTACACCTTC; CDR3 protein: CASSVDRNYGYTF
V gene: TRBV30; clone size: .; D gene: .; J gene: TRBJ1-1; CDR3 DNA: TGTGCCTGGAGTGTATGGGGGGTGAACACTGAAGCTTTCTTT; CDR3 protein: CAWSVWGVNTEAFF
V gene: TRBV4-2; clone size: .; D gene: .; J gene: TRBJ1-6; CDR3 DNA: TGTGCCAGCAGCCAAGACCACGGACGGCATAATTCACCCCTCCACTTT; CDR3 protein: CASSQDHGRHNSPLHF
V gene: TRBV11-2; clone size: .; D gene: TRBD1; J gene: TRBJ1-4; CDR3 DNA: TGTGCCAGCAGACCCCGGGACAGGGTCGCAAAACTGTTTTTT; CDR3 protein: CASRPRDRVAKLFF
V gene: TRBV7-9; clone size: .; D gene: .; J gene: TRBJ1-4; CDR3 DNA: TGTGCCAGCAGCTTTGCGGGGGTCGGACAGAAAAATGAAAAACTGTTTTTT; CDR3 protein: CASSFAGVGQKNEKLFF
V gene: TRBV29-1; clone size: .; D gene: .; J gene: TRBJ1-2; CDR3 DNA: TGCAGCGTTCTCCGTGGCTTAACCCCCGAACCCCTGGGCTACACCTTC; CDR3 protein: CSVLRGLTPEPLGYTF
V gene: TRBV7-9; clone size: .; D gene: .; J gene: TRBJ2-2; CDR3 DNA: TGTGCCAGCAGCTTAGTGAGGGGAAGGAGGACCGGGGAGCTGTTTTTT; CDR3 protein: CASSLVRGRRTGELFF
V gene: TRBV7-6; clone size: .; D gene: .; J gene: TRBJ2-2; CDR3 DNA: TGTGCCAGCAGCTTAGCGCCCCCGGGGCTCCGGGACAAGAACACCGGGGAGCTGTTTTTT; CDR3 protein: CASSLAPPGLRDKNTGELFF
V gene: TRBV5-6; clone size: .; D gene: .; J gene: TRBJ2-4; CDR3 DNA: TGTGCCAGCAGCTTTGCCGGGACGGACATTCAGTACTTC; CDR3 protein: CASSFAGTDIQYF
V gene: TRBV14; clone size: few; D gene: TRBD1; J gene: TRBJ1-1; CDR3 DNA: TGTGCCAGCAGCCAAGACCTACAGGGGGGGAGAGCTTTCTTT; CDR3 protein: CASSQDLQGGRAFF
V gene: TRBV6-4; clone size: .; D gene: TRBD1; J gene: TRBJ1-1; CDR3 DNA: TGTGCCAGCAGGCCCTCGGACAGGGGGAAGCGGAACACTGAAGCTTTCTTT; CDR3 protein: CASRPSDRGKRNTEAFF
V gene: TRBV19; clone size: .; D gene: .; J gene: TRBJ2-1; CDR3 DNA: TGTGCCAGTAGTATATGGGGACTGGGAGGTGAGCAGTTCTTC; CDR3 protein: CASSIWGLGGEQFF
V gene: TRBV6-1; clone size: once; D gene: .; J gene: TRBJ2-1; CDR3 DNA: TGTGCCAGCAGTGGGGGTGGGATCACACAGGGTTTCGACAATGAGCAGTTCTTC; CDR3 protein: CASSGGGITQGFDNEQFF
V gene: TRBV27; clone size: few; D gene: TRBD2; J gene: TRBJ2-7; CDR3 DNA: TGTGCCAGCAGTCCCGGACTAGCGGTAACCTACGAGCAGTACTTC; CDR3 protein: CASSPGLAVTYEQYF
V gene: TRBV5-5; clone size: few; D gene: .; J gene: TRBJ2-2; CDR3 DNA: TGTGCCAGCAGCTTGAACGGAGGCACCGGGGAGCTGTTTTTT; CDR3 protein: CASSLNGGTGELFF
V gene: TRBV7-3; clone size: .; D gene: TRBD1; J gene: TRBJ2-7; CDR3 DNA: TGTGCCAGCAGCCCCGGGACAGGGGGTGAGCAGTACTTC; CDR3 protein: CASSPGTGGEQYF
V gene: TRBV6-6; clone size: many; D gene: .; J gene: TRBJ1-2; CDR3 DNA: TGTGCCAGCAGCCCCGGGACTAACTATGGCTACACCTTC; CDR3 protein: CASSPGTNYGYTF
V gene: TRBV14; clone size: .; D gene: .; J gene: TRBJ1-1; CDR3 DNA: TGTGCCAGCAGCCAAGAAATTACCCCGAACACTGAAGCTTTCTTT; CDR3 protein: CASSQEITPNTEAFF
V gene: TRBV11-3; clone size: .; D gene: .; J gene: TRBJ1-5; CDR3 DNA: TGTGCCGGGGGACACCCACATCAGCCCCAGCATTTT; CDR3 protein: CAGGHPHQPQHF
V gene: TRBV11-2; clone size: .; D gene: .; J gene: TRBJ2-3; CDR3 DNA: TGTGCCAGCAGCTTACGGGTACTCTGGGCAGATACGCAGTATTTT; CDR3 protein: CASSLRVLWADTQYF
V gene: TRBV4-2; clone size: .; D gene: TRBD2; J gene: TRBJ2-7; CDR3 DNA: TGTGCCAGCAGCCAAGGACTAGCGGGAACCTACGAGCAGTACTTC; CDR3 protein: CASSQGLAGTYEQYF
V gene: TRBV6-6; clone size: .; D gene: .; J gene: TRBJ1-5; CDR3 DNA: TGTGCCAGCAGTTCGTTTGGGACCTTGGGAAATCAGCCCCAGCATTTT; CDR3 protein: CASSSFGTLGNQPQHF
V gene: TRBV21-1; clone size: .; D gene: .; J gene: TRBJ2-6; CDR3 DNA: TGTGCCAGCAGCAAAGATTGGCGGGAGGGACCTGGGGCCAACGTCCTGACTTTC; CDR3 protein: CASSKDWREGPGANVLTF
V gene: TRBV27; clone size: .; D gene: TRBD1; J gene: TRBJ1-5; CDR3 DNA: TGTGCCAGCACCCCCAGACAGGGCGGTCAGCCCCAGCATTTT; CDR3 protein: CASTPRQGGQPQHF
V gene: TRBV5-1; clone size: .; D gene: .; J gene: TRBJ1-1; CDR3 DNA: TGCGCCAGCAGCTTGACCCGGGGGAACACTGAAGCTTTCTTT; CDR3 protein: CASSLTRGNTEAFF
V gene: TRBV2; clone size: .; D gene: .; J gene: TRBJ2-7; CDR3 DNA: TGTGCCAGCAGTGTGGACAGATGGCGCGAGCAGTACTTC; CDR3 protein: CASSVDRWREQYF
V gene: TRBV10-1; clone size: .; D gene: .; J gene: TRBJ2-7; CDR3 DNA: TGCGCCAGCAGTGACCCGGGAGCTCAAGGCTACGAGCAGTACTTC; CDR3 protein: CASSDPGAQGYEQYF
V gene: TRBV4-3; clone size: .; D gene: .; J gene: TRBJ2-3; CDR3 DNA: TGCGCCAGCAGCCTCCGGACGGGGAGCACAGATACGCAGTATTTT; CDR3 protein: CASSLRTGSTDTQYF
V gene: TRBV4-2; clone size: .; D gene: TRBD2; J gene: TRBJ2-7; CDR3 DNA: TGTGCCAGCAGCCAAGTAACTAGCGGGAGTCGGGATTCCTACGAGCAGTACTTC; CDR3 protein: CASSQVTSGSRDSYEQYF
V gene: TRBV5-1; clone size: .; D gene: TRBD2; J gene: TRBJ2-7; CDR3 DNA: TGCGCCAGCAGCTGGACTCTAGCGGGAGGGGCCTACGAGCAGTACTTC; CDR3 protein: CASSWTLAGGAYEQYF
V gene: TRBV5-4; clone size: few; D gene: TRBD2; J gene: TRBJ2-1; CDR3 DNA: TGTGCCAGCAGCAGCGGGAGGTCCCTTCGCTATGAGCAGTTCTTC; CDR3 protein: CASSSGRSLRYEQFF
V gene: TRBV7-6; clone size: .; D gene: TRBD2; J gene: TRBJ2-3; CDR3 DNA: TGTGCCAGCAGCCCCGGACTAGCGGGAGGGGGGGGGCATAGCACAGATACGCAGTATTTT; CDR3 protein: CASSPGLAGGGGHSTDTQYF
V gene: TRBV4-1; clone size: .; D gene: .; J gene: TRBJ2-5; CDR3 DNA: TGCGCCAGCAGCCAAGAAGGGGACTCAAGAGAGACCCAGTACTTC; CDR3 protein: CASSQEGDSRETQYF
V gene: TRBV6-5; clone size: .; D gene: TRBD2; J gene: TRBJ2-5; CDR3 DNA: TGTGCCAGCGGCGTCCAGCGGGGGACCCAGTACTTC; CDR3 protein: CASGVQRGTQYF
V gene: TRBV6-1; clone size: .; D gene: .; J gene: TRBJ2-7; CDR3 DNA: TGTGCCAGCAGTGAATCGGTAACCTACGAGCAGTACTTC; CDR3 protein: CASSESVTYEQYF
V gene: TRBV25-1; clone size: few; D gene: .; J gene: TRBJ2-5; CDR3 DNA: TGTGCCAGCAGTGAGATCGGGAAGCAAGAGACCCAGTACTTC; CDR3 protein: CASSEIGKQETQYF
V gene: TRBV5-4; clone size: .; D gene: TRBD2; J gene: TRBJ2-1; CDR3 DNA: TGTGCCAGCAGCCACAGCGGGAGCCAAATAAATGAGCAGTTCTTC; CDR3 protein: CASSHSGSQINEQFF
V gene: TRBV19; clone size: .; D gene: .; J gene: TRBJ2-5; CDR3 DNA: TGTGCCAGTAGTCCAGGGCGACAAGAGACCCAGTACTTC; CDR3 protein: CASSPGRQETQYF
V gene: TRBV10-1; clone size: .; D gene: TRBD2; J gene: TRBJ2-2; CDR3 DNA: TGCGCCAGCAGTGGGACTAGCGCCAACACCGGGGAGCTGTTTTTT; CDR3 protein: CASSGTSANTGELFF
V gene: TRBV5-1; clone size: .; D gene: .; J gene: TRBJ2-1; CDR3 DNA: TGCGCCACCGGGTCAGGCAATGAGCAGTTCTTC; CDR3 protein: CATGSGNEQFF
V gene: TRBV2; clone size: few; D gene: .; J gene: TRBJ1-5; CDR3 DNA: TGTGCCAGCAGTACCCAACCGGGTGGACAGCCCCAGCATTTT; CDR3 protein: CASSTQPGGQPQHF
V gene: TRBV5-1; clone size: .; D gene: TRBD1; J gene: TRBJ1-1; CDR3 DNA: TGCGCCAGCAGCTTCGGTCCAGGGGGCACTGAAGCTTTCTTT; CDR3 protein: CASSFGPGGTEAFF
V gene: TRBV5-1; clone size: .; D gene: TRBD1; J gene: TRBJ1-1; CDR3 DNA: TGCGCCAGCAGCCAAGGAGGGAGGGACAGGGATCTCACTGAAGCTTTCTTT; CDR3 protein: CASSQGGRDRDLTEAFF
V gene: TRBV30; clone size: .; D gene: .; J gene: TRBJ2-3; CDR3 DNA: TGTGCCTGGAGTGTACGCGGTGGGGGCACAGATACGCAGTATTTT; CDR3 protein: CAWSVRGGGTDTQYF
V gene: TRBV5-6; clone size: .; D gene: .; J gene: TRBJ2-7; CDR3 DNA: TGTGCCAGCAGCTTGGCCAACTCCTACGAGCAGTACTTC; CDR3 protein: CASSLANSYEQYF
V gene: TRBV15; clone size: .; D gene: TRBD1; J gene: TRBJ2-7; CDR3 DNA: TGTGCCACCAGCAGAGGGAAGGAGACAGGGTCCTACGAGCAGTACTTC; CDR3 protein: CATSRGKETGSYEQYF
V gene: TRBV25-1; clone size: .; D gene: .; J gene: TRBJ1-3; CDR3 DNA: TGTGCCAGCAGTGCGATACCGGGACGAGATGGAAACACCATATATTTT; CDR3 protein: CASSAIPGRDGNTIYF
V gene: TRBV5-5; clone size: .; D gene: TRBD1; J gene: TRBJ1-5; CDR3 DNA: TGTGCCAGCAGCTTGGAAGCAGGGGGCTATAATAGCAATCAGCCCCAGCATTTT; CDR3 protein: CASSLEAGGYNSNQPQHF
V gene: TRBV28; clone size: .; D gene: TRBD2; J gene: TRBJ2-3; CDR3 DNA: TGTGCCAGCAGTTTGACGGGACGCACAGAGAGAGCGGGAGGGTCCTTTAGCACAGATACGCAGTATTTT; CDR3 protein: CASSLTGRTERAGGSFSTDTQYF
V gene: TRBV9; clone size: few; D gene: .; J gene: TRBJ1-1; CDR3 DNA: TGTGCCAGCAGCGTGCCGGGGAACACTGAAGCTTTCTTT; CDR3 protein: CASSVPGNTEAFF
V gene: TRBV4-2; clone size: .; D gene: .; J gene: TRBJ2-1; CDR3 DNA: TGTGCCAGCAGCCAAGATCTAAGGGGGGCTGAGCAGTTCTTC; CDR3 protein: CASSQDLRGAEQFF
V gene: TRBV6-1; clone size: .; D gene: TRBD2; J gene: TRBJ2-1; CDR3 DNA: TGTGCCAGCAGTGTAACCGGGACTAGCGGGAGGAGGAATGAGCAGTTCTTC; CDR3 protein: CASSVTGTSGRRNEQFF
V gene: TRBV6-1; clone size: .; D gene: .; J gene: TRBJ1-3; CDR3 DNA: TGTGCCAGCAGTGAAAAACGCAGTCCTAGGGCTGGAAACACCATATATTTT; CDR3 protein: CASSEKRSPRAGNTIYF
V gene: TRBV18; clone size: .; D gene: TRBD2; J gene: TRBJ2-1; CDR3 DNA: TGTGCCAGCTCACCCCCCTCTAGCGGGAATGACGAGCAGTTCTTC; CDR3 protein: CASSPPSSGNDEQFF
V gene: TRBV5-1; clone size: .; D gene: TRBD2; J gene: TRBJ2-3; CDR3 DNA: TGCGCCAGCTACGAGGGGAGCGGGAGACCAGATACGCAGTATTTT; CDR3 protein: CASYEGSGRPDTQYF
V gene: TRBV11-2; clone size: .; D gene: .; J gene: TRBJ2-3; CDR3 DNA: TGTGCCAGCAGCTTAGGGGAGAGGGTTAGCACAGATACGCAGTATTTT; CDR3 protein: CASSLGERVSTDTQYF
V gene: TRBV19; clone size: .; D gene: .; J gene: TRBJ2-6; CDR3 DNA: TGTGCCAGTAGTATAGGGGAGATCTCTGGGGCCAACGTCCTGACTTTC; CDR3 protein: CASSIGEISGANVLTF
V gene: TRBV28; clone size: .; D gene: TRBD1; J gene: TRBJ1-4; CDR3 DNA: TGTGCCAGCATTCCCGGGGACAGTGAAAAACTGTTTTTT; CDR3 protein: CASIPGDSEKLFF